The 20 T cell receptor beta chains given below trace back to one sample, sequenced in a study of CD8+ T cells in alopecia areata. RNA extraction and reverse transcription yielded cDNA as sequencing template. Clones were sequenced by immunoSEQ multiplex PCR, and TCRdb holds only the in-frame ones, with some missing. Among 200,000 to 250,000 clones listed, 50% to 60% were seen once. Sample: CD4+ T cells sorted from blood, taken at week 0. The receptors were gathered from a human donor with alopecia areata.

As to this clone: Within the sample, other DNA sequences also encode this same CDR3. This chain links TRBV14 with TRBJ2-1; D unresolved. This CDR3 is 13 amino acids long. V lost 1 base and J 5 bases, leaving 6 bases between the germline ends. Germline V gives CDR1 SGHDN, CDR2 FVKESK. CDR3 DNA sequence: TGTGCCAGCAGCCAAGGCCCTAACAATGAGCAGTTCTTC. The encoded protein is CASSQGPNNEQFF.

The rearrangement joins TRBV6-1 to TRBJ2-6; 8 bases are a match to TRBD1. The trim removed 7 bases at V and 0 bases at J, leaving 2 bases unmatched. The CDR3 loop spans 15 amino acids. CDR1 and CDR2 from the germline V gene are MNHNS and SASEGT. The CDR3 DNA reads TGTGCCAGCAAAGACAGGGGCTCTGGGGCCAACGTCCTGACTTTC. It is translated as CASKDRGSGANVLTF.

This clone appeared a few times. The chain carries TRBV2 and TRBJ1-1, with D unclear. CDR1 and CDR2 from the germline V gene are SNHLY and FYNNEI. The V and J ends lost 11 bases and 0 bases respectively, with 13 bases between them. CDR3 length: 13 amino acids. The CDR3 DNA sequence: TGTGCCGGGAACCGGGATATGAACACTGAAGCTTTCTTT. This translates into CAGNRDMNTEAFF. Full variable domain (remainder filled in from reference TRBV2 and TRBJ1-1): EPEVTQTPSHQVTQMGQEVILRCVPISNHLYFYWYRQILGQKVEFLVSFYNNEISEKSEIFDDQFSVERPDGSNFTLKIRSTKLEDSAMYFCAGNRDMNTEAFFGQGTRLTVV.

As concerns this clone: The same CDR3 can be traced to other DNA sequences in this sample. The J gene is TRBJ1-1, the V gene TRBV18; TRBD1 matches at 7 bases. Germline V lookup: CDR1 KGHSH, CDR2 LQKENI. V shed 4 bases, J shed 3 bases, and the junction held 2 bases outside the gene matches. The CDR3 is 13 residues long. CDR3 sequence: CASSRTGDTEAFF. The CDR3 nucleotides are TGTGCCAGCTCACGGACAGGCGACACTGAAGCTTTCTTT.

This clone has only a few counts. The V call is TRBV19, the J call TRBJ1-5; 7 positions match TRBD1. Unmatched junction bases numbered 5, after V lost 7 bases and J lost 5 bases. The CDR3 length is 13 residues. Per the germline V gene, CDR1 is LNHDA and CDR2 is SQIVND (reference sequence). CDR3 nucleotide sequence: TGTGCCAGTACCAGACAGGGAGATCAGCCCCAGCATTTT. This encodes CASTRQGDQPQHF.

V is TRBV2 and J is TRBJ2-1; no clear D. This CDR3 has 14 amino acids. V was cut by 8 bases and J by 7 bases, with 18 bases left in between. Germline V CDR1 and CDR2: SNHLY, FYNNEI. This chain's CDR3 is CASLFRGSSNEQFF. CDR3 DNA sequence: TGTGCCAGCCTTTTTCGTGGTAGCTCGAATGAGCAGTTCTTC.

This clone was counted between two and nine times. The chain uses TRBV4-1 and TRBJ2-5; possibly TRBD1 for D (6 bases). Between the trimmed V and J ends, which lost 4 bases and 5 bases, there was a span of 17 bases. CDR1 and CDR2 from the germline V gene are MGHRA and YSYEKL. The CDR3 length is 15 residues. The CDR3 region is CASSLMGGGRETQYF. CDR3 DNA: TGCGCCAGCAGCCTAATGGGTGGGGGCAGGGAGACCCAGTACTTC.

This clone was found many times. The identical CDR3 is also encoded by other nucleotide sequences in the sample. V is TRBV5-1 and J is TRBJ2-1; maybe TRBD2 (5 bases). Germline V lookup: CDR1 SGHRS, CDR2 YFSETQ. The V gene lost 0 bases and the J gene lost 6 bases, with 10 bases spanning the gap. The CDR3 spans 14 residues. CDR3 sequence reads: CASSLVAGGNEQFF. Written as DNA, the CDR3 is TGCGCCAGCAGCTTGGTCGCTGGAGGCAATGAGCAGTTCTTC.

This rearrangement joins TRBV29-1 to TRBJ1-4, with D possibly being TRBD1 (5 bases). The CDR3 runs to 14 residues. Germline V gene data show CDR1 as SQVTM and CDR2 as ANQGSEA. With 7 bases removed from V and 8 bases from J, the gap between germline ends came to 20 bases. The CDR3 reads CSAITGARHEKLFF. CDR3 DNA: TGCAGCGCAATTACAGGTGCCCGACACGAAAAACTGTTTTTT.

This clone was found a few times. The chain links TRBV7-9 to TRBJ1-1, with a weak D call TRBD1 (5 bases). CDR3 length: 15 residues. CDR1 is SEHNR, CDR2 FQNEAQ, per germline (reference sequence). Trimming took off 1 base at V and 1 base at J, with 10 bases between the two ends. In DNA, the CDR3 is TGTGCCAGCAGCTTAGAAGGGGCCGCGAACACTGAAGCTTTCTTT. Protein product: CASSLEGAANTEAFF.

The rearrangement links TRBV29-1 to TRBJ2-2, with 10 bases fitting TRBD2. After removal of 7 bases from V and 0 bases from J, the junction contained 8 bases not matched to a gene. The V gene's germline CDR1 is SQVTM and CDR2 ANQGSEA. This CDR3 is 16 amino acids long. CDR3 nucleotide sequence: TGCAGCGCAGAAGGGACTAGCGTCGCGAACACCGGGGAGCTGTTTTTT. This gives the protein CSAEGTSVANTGELFF.

The V gene is TRBV15, the J gene TRBJ2-7; D gene uncertain. Trimming stripped 10 bases from V and 5 bases from J, with 12 bases between. Germline V CDR1 and CDR2: LNHNV, YYDKDF (reference sequence). The CDR3 sequence is 11 residues long. CDR3 in DNA: TGTGCCAGTGGTCGCCGAAACGAGCAGTACTTC. Translation gives CASGRRNEQYF.

V and J are TRBV7-2 and TRBJ2-3, with 13 bases aligning to TRBD2. After removal of 5 bases from V and 5 bases from J, the junction contained 7 bases not matched to a gene. CDR1 SGHTA and CDR2 FQGNSA come from the germline V gene. The CDR3 sequence is 16 residues long. This chain's CDR3 is CASSPTSGRARDTQYF. CDR3 DNA sequence: TGTGCCAGCAGCCCAACTAGCGGGAGGGCCCGAGATACGCAGTATTTT.

This clone was seen a handful of times. The chain employs TRBV6-6 and TRBJ2-7, with 9 bases that match TRBD2. With V trimmed by 2 bases and J by 9 bases, 14 bases remained unmatched. Germline assignment: CDR1 MNHNY and CDR2 SVGAGI (reference sequence). The CDR3 spans 16 residues. CDR3 amino acids: CASSYGMRLAAWGQYF. In DNA, the CDR3 is TGTGCCAGCAGTTACGGTATGAGACTAGCGGCGTGGGGGCAGTACTTC.

V usage is TRBV13 and J usage is TRBJ2-1; 9 nucleotides align to TRBD2. Losses at the gene ends were 2 bases for V and 4 bases for J; bases not matched to a gene: 12. The CDR3 consists of 18 residues. The germline gives CDR1 PRHDT, CDR2 FYEKMQ (reference sequence). The CDR3 reads CASSLRAGGSIVYNEQFF. CDR3 in DNA: TGTGCCAGCAGCTTAAGAGCGGGGGGCTCCATTGTGTACAATGAGCAGTTCTTC.

This clone was detected only a few times. The V gene is TRBV29-1, the J gene TRBJ2-7, with 8 bases fitting TRBD1. The CDR3 consists of 15 residues. The V gene end was trimmed by 6 bases and the J gene end by 4 bases; junction bases not matched to a gene: 14. Per germline, CDR1 SQVTM and CDR2 ANQGSEA. The CDR3 sequence is CSVVDLGTGGYEQYF. For the CDR3, the DNA is TGCAGCGTAGTTGATCTGGGAACAGGGGGATACGAGCAGTACTTC.

This clone was counted a few times. Different DNA sequences within this sample yield the same CDR3. The J gene is TRBJ1-2, the V gene TRBV30; D unclear. The CDR3 is 12 amino acids. Germline V gene lookup returns CDR1 GTSNPN and CDR2 SVGIG (reference sequence). V gave up 0 bases and J gave up 6 bases, with 8 bases separating them. CDR3 coding DNA: TGTGCCTGGAGTGTAGGAGGTCATGGCTACACCTTC. It codes for CAWSVGGHGYTF. The full variable domain, completed using reference TRBV30 and TRBJ1-2, is SQTIHQWPATLVQPVGSPLSLECTVEGTSNPNLYWYRQAAGRGLQLLFYSVGIGQISSEVPQNLSASRPQDRQFILSSKKLLLSDSGFYLCAWSVGGHGYTFGSGTRLTVV.

The CDR3 sequence is CASSLHDMDSNQPQHF. The CDR3 bases are TGTGCCAGCAGTTTGCACGACATGGATAGCAATCAGCCCCAGCATTTT. V and J are TRBV6-6 and TRBJ1-5, with D uncertain. CDR3 length: 16 residues. Germline loops: CDR1 MNHNY, CDR2 SVGAGI (reference sequence). Trimming stripped 4 bases from V and 0 bases from J, with 13 bases between.

The chain has TRBV2 and TRBJ1-2, with D possibly TRBD1 on 5 matching bases. The CDR3 runs to 17 residues. Germline V gene lookup returns CDR1 SNHLY and CDR2 FYNNEI. With 7 bases removed from V and 2 bases from J, the gap between germline ends came to 23 bases. The CDR3 here is CASTPGAPGNWNYGYTF. The CDR3 DNA reads as TGTGCCAGCACCCCCGGGGCGCCGGGGAATTGGAACTATGGCTACACCTTC.

The rearrangement uses TRBV5-1 and TRBJ2-3; D is unresolved. CDR1 and CDR2 (germline): SGHRS, YFSETQ. This CDR3 is 14 amino acids long. Trimming shortened V by 4 bases and J by 2 bases, and 11 bases separated the two germline ends. For the CDR3, the DNA is TGCGCCAGCAGCACACGGGCAGACACAGATACGCAGTATTTT. This sequence encodes CASSTRADTDTQYF.